This TCR beta chain was obtained from a study of tissue T cells after allogeneic stem cell transplantation. Broader study findings: Alloreactivity or antigen specificity of tissue TCRs was not determined; some clones might be host cells. TCR repertoires tracked anatomic similarity, regardless of disease or transplant status. The patient cohort was small and clinically heterogeneous, with limited sampling depth.

Time point noted: mouse harvest day 7 after allogeneic transplant. The graft held 10^6 splenic CD5+ T cells and 10^7 T-cell-depleted bone marrow cells. This mouse GVHD model was MHC-mismatched B6 to BALB/c, profiled day 7 or 14. Some clones are missing from TCRdb's copy, which holds only in-frame ones; the method was immunoSEQ multiplex PCR. Of several thousand clones listed, roughly 46% are singletons. Only a few counts were recorded for this clone. What it binds is unknown. Gene names denote mouse genes. The sequenced fragment ends 1 residue before the CDR3 boundary, so the rest is inferred from the germline J gene. Germline V gene lookup returns CDR1 NSHNY and CDR2 SYGAGN. The CDR3 spans 14 residues. Losses at the gene ends were 6 bases for V and 1 base for J; bases not matched to a gene: 4.

The clonotype was recovered from a female BALB/c mouse given C57BL/6 T cells with graft-versus-host disease after an allogeneic hematopoietic cell transplant. Specimen: gut tissue. This chain uses TRBV13-1 with TRBJ1-1; 9 nucleotides match TRBD1. The part of the CDR3 DNA that was read is TGTGCCAGCAATACAGGGGGCGCGAACACAGAAGTCTTC. Its protein is CASNTGGANTEVF. The entire CDR3 sequence reads CASNTGGANTEVFF.